Detailed here is one TCR beta chain. The antigen is undetermined. The V gene's germline CDR1 is SGHRS and CDR2 YFSETQ. Trimming left V 0 bases short and J 10 bases short, with 11 bases between. The CDR3 consists of 14 residues. As for treatment: some 20 received Ad26.COV2.S at low or high dose, single or two shots; 5 received placebo; per-sample allocation not given. Specimen acquisition occurred on day 63 following the initial vaccine or placebo injection. This Boston cohort included adults aged 18-55 years. As its vector, the vaccine had Ad26, which expressed Wuhan-strain SARS-CoV-2 spike. The sample comes from a study of Ad26.COV2.S vaccination and SARS-CoV-2 variants. The study's findings and limits: Breadth and depth estimates from TCRs may understate total T cell responses.

Sequencing was performed with immunoSEQ multiplex PCR; in TCRdb, only in-frame clones are kept and a portion is missing. Of under 500,000 clones listed, about 92% are singletons. The chain has TRBV5-1 and TRBJ1-6, with D perhaps TRBD1 (6 bases). The receptor was derived from a person aged 18 to 59 who received the Ad26.COV2.S COVID-19 vaccine or a placebo. The starting material was peripheral blood, obtained in a trial of Ad26.COV2.S vaccine versus placebo. The CDR3 protein is CASSLEGGSSPLHF. Written as DNA, the CDR3 is TGCGCCAGCAGCTTGGAAGGGGGTTCATCACCCCTCCACTTT.